The 26 T cell receptor beta chains below come from one sample, sequenced in a study of cytomegalovirus exposure and HLA in healthy donors. PCR was performed using 60 Vbeta and 13 Jbeta primers. Assay: immunoSEQ multiplex PCR; the TCRdb copy retains only in-frame clones and omits some. The sample lists about 150,000 clones; roughly 72% were seen once. The sequencing input was PBMCs. The receptor source for this set is a man younger than 45 in good health and CMV-seronegative.

V is TRBV6-1 and J is TRBJ2-5; maybe TRBD2 (5 bases). The CDR3 loop spans 15 amino acids. Germline V gene sequence: CDR1 MNHNS, CDR2 SASEGT. The V gene lost 2 bases and the J gene lost 5 bases, with 15 bases spanning the gap. The CDR3 protein is CASSERRGLRETQYF. In DNA, the CDR3 is TGTGCCAGCAGTGAACGTCGCGGGCTGAGGGAGACCCAGTACTTC.

The chain has TRBV7-9 and TRBJ2-2; TRBD1 aligns across 8 bases. The CDR3 runs 15 residues. The germline gives CDR1 SEHNR, CDR2 FQNEAQ (reference sequence). V gave up 2 bases and J gave up 4 bases; unmatched junction bases: 3. This CDR3 reads CASSLMTGATGELFF. The CDR3 DNA follows: TGTGCCAGCAGCTTAATGACAGGGGCCACCGGGGAGCTGTTTTTT.

Written as DNA, the CDR3 is TGTGCCAGCAGCGCGGGACAGACCTATGGCTACACCTTC. As protein: CASSAGQTYGYTF. V is TRBV5-5 and J is TRBJ1-2; 7 positions match TRBD1. J lost 4 bases, V lost 4 bases, and 4 bases had no gene match. Per the germline V gene, CDR1 is SGHKS and CDR2 is YYEKEE (reference sequence). CDR3 length: 13 residues.

The chain joins TRBV4-3 to TRBJ2-5, with TRBD1 matching over 8 bases. Per germline, CDR1 LGHNA and CDR2 YSLEER. This CDR3 region has 15 residues. V lost 0 bases to trimming and J lost 5 bases; unmatched junction nucleotides: 5. DNA of the CDR3: TGCGCCAGCAGCCAAGATTCAGCAGGGGGCGAGACCCAGTACTTC. Its protein is CASSQDSAGGETQYF.

The J gene is TRBJ1-2, the V gene TRBV12-5; 9 bases agree with TRBD1. Trimming at V came to 5 bases and at J to 6 bases, leaving 4 bases not matched to a gene. The CDR3 is 13 amino acids. Germline values: CDR1 LGHNT, CDR2 FRNRAP. The CDR3 here is CASGPQGADGYTF. The DNA of the CDR3 is TGTGCTAGTGGTCCACAGGGGGCGGATGGCTACACCTTC.

The V gene is TRBV2, the J gene TRBJ2-3, with D perhaps matching TRBD1 (5 bases). Germline CDR1 is SNHLY and CDR2 is FYNNEI. The V gene lost 5 bases and the J gene lost 4 bases, with 16 bases spanning the gap. This CDR3 is built from 15 residues. The CDR3 protein is CASSYLGAVADTQYF. As DNA, the CDR3 is TGTGCCAGCAGTTATTTAGGGGCGGTGGCAGATACGCAGTATTTT.

The rearrangement joins TRBV11-2 to TRBJ2-2, with D unresolved. The germline CDR1 and CDR2 sequences are SGHAT and FQNNGV. The CDR3 sequence is 15 residues long. V was cut by 11 bases and J by 0 bases, with 16 bases left in between. The DNA for the CDR3 is TGTGCCTCCTGTCTGAGCACCCCGAACACCGGGGAGCTGTTTTTT. It is translated as CASCLSTPNTGELFF.

The J gene is TRBJ1-1, the V gene TRBV28, with TRBD1 matching 8 bases. Germline V gene sequence: CDR1 MDHEN, CDR2 SYDVKM. The J segment lost 5 bases and the V segment lost 5 bases, leaving 10 bases of the junction unmatched. CDR3 size: 15 residues. The CDR3 coding sequence is TGTGCCAGCAGTCCGGGGACAGGCTGGAGAACTGAAGCTTTCTTT. It translates to CASSPGTGWRTEAFF.

The gene calls are TRBV28 and TRBJ1-1; possible D gene TRBD1, 6 bases. The CDR3 totals 13 residues. Trimming cost V 6 bases and J 4 bases, with 12 bases left between them. Germline-derived CDR1 and CDR2 are MDHEN and SYDVKM. CDR3 residues: CASRRQVRTEAFF. The CDR3 nucleotides are TGTGCCAGCAGGCGACAGGTTCGCACTGAAGCTTTCTTT.

The chain links TRBV5-4 to TRBJ2-5; 9 nucleotides align to TRBD1. V shed 2 bases and J 3 bases; nucleotides not matched to a gene: 5. Germline lookup yields CDR1 SGHNT and CDR2 YYREEE (reference sequence). The CDR3 spans 15 residues. The CDR3 loop is CASSFPGQGEETQYF. The DNA for the CDR3 is TGTGCCAGCAGCTTTCCGGGACAGGGAGAAGAGACCCAGTACTTC.

The V and J genes are TRBV13 and TRBJ1-1, with 8 bases aligning to TRBD1. Germline V CDR1 and CDR2: PRHDT, FYEKMQ (reference sequence). Trimming took 5 bases from V and 5 from J; bases not matched to a gene: 7. The CDR3 runs 14 residues. The CDR3 reads CASSLNRGSTEAFF. The DNA for the CDR3 is TGTGCCAGCAGCCTAAACAGGGGGAGTACTGAAGCTTTCTTT.

The gene calls are TRBV7-9 and TRBJ2-3; 11 bases align to TRBD2. The CDR3 is 13 amino acids. Trimming cost V 6 bases and J 8 bases; bases outside gene matches: 4. CDR1 SEHNR and CDR2 FQNEAQ come from the germline V gene (reference sequence). The CDR3 DNA reads TGTGCCAGCAGAGATGGGACTAGCGGTACGCAGTATTTT. Protein product: CASRDGTSGTQYF.

The CDR3 loop reads CASSEWRFSISYEQYF. The CDR3 DNA is TGTGCCAGCAGTGAATGGCGGTTTTCCATCTCCTACGAGCAGTACTTC. This rearrangement joins TRBV6-1 to TRBJ2-7; D is uncertain. Germline V gives CDR1 MNHNS, CDR2 SASEGT. The V gene lost 2 bases and the J gene lost 0 bases, with 14 bases spanning the gap. This CDR3 comprises 16 residues.

The chain recombines TRBV29-1 with TRBJ2-7; TRBD2 is a possible D gene (5 bases). The CDR3 loop spans 12 amino acids. Trimming cost V 7 bases and J 3 bases, with 13 bases left between them. The germline gives CDR1 SQVTM, CDR2 ANQGSEA. CDR3 DNA: TGCAGCGCCGGCGGGCAGTACTACGAGCAGTACTTC. This translates into CSAGGQYYEQYF.

V is TRBV6-5 and J is TRBJ2-3, with 7 bases identical to TRBD1. The germline CDR1 and CDR2 sequences are MNHEY and SVGAGI. Trimming at V came to 10 bases and at J to 3 bases, leaving 7 bases not matched to a gene. The CDR3 spans 13 residues. The CDR3 DNA is TGTGCCACAACCGACAGGGAGACAGATACGCAGTATTTT. Its translation: CATTDRETDTQYF.

J is TRBJ1-1 and V is TRBV9, with 8 nucleotides matching TRBD1. V lost 4 bases, J lost 4 bases, and 9 bases stayed unmatched. The length of the CDR3 is 15 residues. Germline V lookup: CDR1 SGDLS, CDR2 YYNGEE. The DNA for the CDR3 is TGTGCCAGCAGCCTATTGACAGGGGTTGGCACTGAAGCTTTCTTT. Amino acids: CASSLLTGVGTEAFF.

V is TRBV19 and J is TRBJ1-5; possibly TRBD1 for D (6 bases). Trimming took 5 bases from V and 2 from J, leaving 10 bases between them. Germline V gene data show CDR1 as LNHDA and CDR2 as SQIVND (reference sequence). This CDR3 is built from 14 residues. CDR3 nucleotide sequence: TGTGCCAGTAGTGAACAGGGAGGCAATCAGCCCCAGCATTTT. Its translation is CASSEQGGNQPQHF.

The rearrangement uses TRBV15 and TRBJ1-3, with TRBD1 as a possible D gene (6 bases). The CDR3 length is 13 residues. The V end was cut by 0 bases, the J end by 7 bases, with 7 bases between. CDR1 and CDR2 from the germline V gene are LNHNV and YYDKDF (reference sequence). CDR3 region: CATSRDRGNTIYF. The CDR3 coding sequence is TGTGCCACCAGCAGAGACAGGGGTAACACCATATATTTT.

A single count supports this clone. This sequence joins TRBV7-9 and TRBJ2-3, with TRBD1 matching over 8 bases. V was clipped by 4 bases and J by 6 bases; unmatched bases: 15. The germline V gene encodes CDR1 SEHNR and CDR2 FQNEAQ (reference sequence). The CDR3 is 17 residues long. CDR3 loop: CASSSDIPVGQADTQYF. CDR3 coding DNA: TGTGCCAGCAGCTCAGATATTCCGGTGGGACAGGCGGATACGCAGTATTTT.

A note on this clone: At one end the junction does not follow the germline gene, possibly because of a read error. The V and J genes are TRBV19 and TRBJ1-2; 9 bases agree with TRBD1. CDR3 length equals 14 residues. The germline V gene encodes CDR1 LNHDA and CDR2 SQIVND (reference sequence). The CDR3 spells CASSAGTGSIGYPF. CDR3 coding DNA: TGTGCCAGTAGTGCCGGGACAGGGTCGATTGGCTACCCCTTC.

This chain joins TRBV19 and TRBJ1-5; D unclear. The CDR3 totals 14 residues. Trimming cost V 3 bases and J 3 bases, with 9 bases left between them. CDR1 is LNHDA, CDR2 SQIVND, per germline (reference sequence). The CDR3 loop reads CASSMAGYNQPQHF. In nucleotides, the CDR3 is TGTGCCAGTAGTATGGCGGGGTACAATCAGCCCCAGCATTTT.

The chain uses TRBV6-5 and TRBJ2-3; 9 nucleotides line up with TRBD2. The CDR3 covers 16 residues. Germline CDR1 and CDR2: MNHEY and SVGAGI. The trim removed 2 bases at V and 3 bases at J, leaving 6 bases unmatched. The CDR3: CASSYGSSGETDTQYF. The CDR3 DNA sequence: TGTGCCAGCAGTTACGGCTCTAGCGGGGAGACAGATACGCAGTATTTT.

This clone was seen more than once but under ten times. V is TRBV5-1 and J is TRBJ2-1; TRBD1 agrees at 9 bases. V shed 3 bases, J shed 4 bases, and the junction held 5 bases outside the gene matches. Germline V gene data show CDR1 as SGHRS and CDR2 as YFSETQ. The CDR3 runs to 15 residues. The CDR3: CASSSGQGGYNEQFF. The CDR3 region has the DNA TGCGCCAGCAGCTCGGGACAGGGAGGGTACAATGAGCAGTTCTTC.

The V and J genes are TRBV4-3 and TRBJ1-1, with a possible D match to TRBD1 (5 bases). Germline loops: CDR1 LGHNA, CDR2 YSLEER. With 0 bases removed from V and 3 bases from J, the gap between germline ends came to 8 bases. The CDR3 loop spans 14 amino acids. The CDR3 loop is CASSQDRGDTEAFF. CDR3 coding DNA: TGCGCCAGCAGCCAAGATCGGGGGGACACTGAAGCTTTCTTT.

This clone turned up a few times. The V call is TRBV6-5, the J call TRBJ1-1; 7 bases match TRBD1. The CDR3 is 14 amino acids. The V gene end was trimmed by 2 bases and the J gene end by 5 bases; junction bases not matched to a gene: 5. The V gene's germline CDR1 is MNHEY and CDR2 SVGAGI. The CDR3 nucleotides read TGTGCCAGCAGTTACAGGGGGCGCGGGACTGAAGCTTTCTTT. It specifies CASSYRGRGTEAFF.

This clone was counted a few times. The V gene is TRBV10-3, the J gene TRBJ1-6; possibly TRBD1 for D (5 bases). The ends were cut back, 6 bases at V and 9 bases at J, with 21 bases in the middle. The CDR3 has 16 amino acids. CDR1 is ENHRY, CDR2 SYGVKD, per germline. The CDR3 loop is CAISNTKQGSGSPLHF. The CDR3 DNA reads TGTGCCATCAGCAACACGAAGCAGGGTAGCGGTTCACCCCTCCACTTT.